The 3 T cell receptor beta chains below come from one sample, sequenced in a study of cytomegalovirus exposure and HLA in healthy donors. The study ran its PCR with 60 Vbeta and 13 Jbeta primers. The method was immunoSEQ multiplex PCR; TCRdb's version includes in-frame clones alone and lacks a portion of them. This sample's table has 65,000 to 85,000 clones. The sample was PBMCs. These receptors all come from a female donor in good health and CMV-seropositive.

V gene TRBV9 combines with J gene TRBJ1-5, with D possibly TRBD1 on 6 matching bases. From germline, CDR1 is SGDLS and CDR2 YYNGEE. The CDR3 sequence is 16 residues long. V lost 1 base and J lost 4, with 15 bases in between. The CDR3 sequence: CASSVKFRGGNQPQHF. CDR3 DNA: TGTGCCAGCAGCGTAAAGTTCAGGGGTGGAAATCAGCCCCAGCATTTT.

The CDR3 sequence: CASSLGVASTGELFF. In DNA, the CDR3 is TGCGCCAGCAGCTTGGGAGTAGCGAGTACCGGGGAGCTGTTTTTT. This chain uses TRBV5-1 with TRBJ2-2; a weak D match, TRBD2 (5 bases). CDR3 length: 15 amino acids. V lost 0 bases to trimming and J lost 5 bases, with 11 bases between them. The germline V gene has CDR1 SGHRS and CDR2 YFSETQ.

The genes are TRBV7-3 and TRBJ2-7; D uncertain. V lost 2 bases and J 2 bases, leaving 10 bases between the germline ends. In germline, CDR1 is SGHTA, CDR2 FQGTGA. The CDR3 is 14 residues long. The CDR3 DNA is TGTGCCAGCAGCTTAGGTACAGCCCCCTACGAGCAGTACTTC. As protein: CASSLGTAPYEQYF.